This TCR beta chain was observed in a study of blood T cell repertoires in COVID-19. Participants were aged 18 to 89 years, lived in over 20 US areas, and enrolled virtually. Generated by immunoSEQ multiplex PCR, the TCRdb table keeps only in-frame clones and is missing some. Of around 140,000 clones in the sample, around 87% are singletons; the top ten hold over 9%. Trimming pared 1 base from V and 3 bases from J, leaving 11 bases between. This CDR3 has 15 amino acids. The germline V gene encodes CDR1 SGHDT and CDR2 YYEEEE. Sequences were obtained from PBMCs or T cells enriched from blood (not recorded which). The origin of this receptor is a man in his fifties or sixties who had recovered from COVID-19. The chain recombines TRBV5-6 with TRBJ1-5; D unclear. As DNA, the CDR3 is TGTGCCAGCAGCTTGAGGCAGGTGGACAATCAGCCCCAGCATTTT. Amino acids: CASSLRQVDNQPQHF.